This T cell receptor (beta chain) appears in the sequencing data of a study of cytomegalovirus exposure and HLA in healthy donors. As for the study in general: Of all 360 or so donors who were genotyped, roughly 83% belonged to the Caucasian-associated ancestry cluster. Study observations and caveats: A later analysis linked a missense DCLRE1C variant to TCR beta V- and J-gene trimming. A previous analysis found most TCR beta V segments productive roughly 87% or roughly 30% of the time.

To note about this clone: What it binds is unknown.

Germline CDR1 reads SGHTA; CDR2 reads FQGNSA. The trim removed 0 bases at V and 3 bases at J, leaving 8 bases unmatched. The CDR3 covers 17 residues. The PCR was carried out with 60 Vbeta primers and 13 Jbeta primers. Generated by immunoSEQ multiplex PCR, the TCRdb table keeps only in-frame clones and is missing some. The sample lists about 200,000 clones, around four fifths occurring once. The chain links TRBV7-2 to TRBJ1-1; 9 bases match TRBD1. The source of this sequence is a woman aged 35 to 49 in good health and CMV-seronegative. The specimen sequenced was PBMCs. The CDR3 sequence: CASSLALETGGDTEAFF. In DNA form, the CDR3 reads TGTGCCAGCAGCTTAGCGCTTGAGACAGGGGGTGACACTGAAGCTTTCTTT.